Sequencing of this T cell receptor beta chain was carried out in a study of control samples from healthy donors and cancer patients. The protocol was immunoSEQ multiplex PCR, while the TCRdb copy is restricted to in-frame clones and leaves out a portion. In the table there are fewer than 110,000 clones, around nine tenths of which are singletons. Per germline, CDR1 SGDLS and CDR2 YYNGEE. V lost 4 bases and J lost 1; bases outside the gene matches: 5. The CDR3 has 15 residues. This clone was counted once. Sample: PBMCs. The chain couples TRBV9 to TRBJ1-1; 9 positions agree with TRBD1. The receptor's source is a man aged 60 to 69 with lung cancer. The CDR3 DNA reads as TGTGCCAGCAGCATCTGGACAGGGGCGAACACTGAAGCTTTCTTT. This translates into CASSIWTGANTEAFF.